This T cell receptor beta chain originates from a study of regulatory T cells in long-lasting Graves disease. To make TCR beta libraries, researchers used iRepertoire HTBI primers and Arm-PCR of CDR3 regions. In the authors' methods: From all samples, identification returned over 11 TRBJ and 60 to 80 TRBV segments. TCRdb re-called the multiplex PCR reads with MiXCR, one entry per CDR3 protein. The V and J calls reflect TCRdb's pipeline rather than the authors' work. The table shows about 360,000 distinct CDR3 sequences, with around 15% occurring only once. The time point: newly diagnosed GD, antithyroid drugs for less than 3 months. After RNA was extracted from PBMCs, the TCR library was made from it. Whole-study findings and limits: Accuracy may have suffered from the small sample size.

CDR3 length: 15 amino acids. Trimming removed 4 bases from V and 6 bases from J, with 16 bases in between. The germline gives CDR1 LNHNV, CDR2 YYDKDF (reference sequence). Remarks on this clonotype: No antigen is known for it.

These sequences were also reported in another study, on T cells in Graves' hyperthyroidism and ophthalmopathy. That work states: TCR CDR3 regions were first amplified by RT-PCR with HTBI primers. Ophthalmopathy, as predicted by the model, came a median approximately 5.9 months after the prediction.

The chain employs TRBV15 and TRBJ1-5; D might be TRBD1 (5 bases). The sequences come from peripheral blood mononuclear cells (PBMCs), collected at new diagnosis, from a patient treated with antithyroid drugs. The TCR was taken from a woman under 30 with Graves disease. The CDR3 loop is CATSKGRGATQPQHF. CDR3 in DNA: TGTGCCACCAGCAAGGGAAGGGGCGCAACTCAGCCCCAGCATTTT.